This T cell receptor (beta chain) was obtained from a study of lymphopenia after photon versus proton radiotherapy. General study findings and limits: Only patients who died were analyzed for survival; proton advantage is unproven.

CDR1 GTSNPN and CDR2 SVGIG come from the germline V gene (reference sequence). V gave up 4 bases and J gave up 0 bases; unmatched junction bases: 14. The CDR3 runs 18 residues. TCRdb keeps only in-frame clones here, not all; method: immunoSEQ multiplex PCR. Counted here are around 150,000 clones, about 85% occurring once; the ten biggest clones make up about 4.7%. On this clone itself: Its antigen remains unidentified.

The J gene is TRBJ1-1, the V gene TRBV30; 10 nucleotides line up with TRBD1. This sequence was found in a man in his fifties with gastric cancer. Sequencing used peripheral blood, obtained from a patient treated with photon-based radiotherapy. CDR3 sequence (DNA): TGTGCCTGGAATACGGGCCGCCGGACAGGGGGGATGAACACTGAAGCTTTCTTT. This codes for CAWNTGRRTGGMNTEAFF. Full variable domain (remainder filled in from reference TRBV30 and TRBJ1-1): SQTIHQWPATLVQPVGSPLSLECTVEGTSNPNLYWYRQAAGRGLQLLFYSVGIGQISSEVPQNLSASRPQDRQFILSSKKLLLSDSGFYLCAWNTGRRTGGMNTEAFFGQGTRLTVV.